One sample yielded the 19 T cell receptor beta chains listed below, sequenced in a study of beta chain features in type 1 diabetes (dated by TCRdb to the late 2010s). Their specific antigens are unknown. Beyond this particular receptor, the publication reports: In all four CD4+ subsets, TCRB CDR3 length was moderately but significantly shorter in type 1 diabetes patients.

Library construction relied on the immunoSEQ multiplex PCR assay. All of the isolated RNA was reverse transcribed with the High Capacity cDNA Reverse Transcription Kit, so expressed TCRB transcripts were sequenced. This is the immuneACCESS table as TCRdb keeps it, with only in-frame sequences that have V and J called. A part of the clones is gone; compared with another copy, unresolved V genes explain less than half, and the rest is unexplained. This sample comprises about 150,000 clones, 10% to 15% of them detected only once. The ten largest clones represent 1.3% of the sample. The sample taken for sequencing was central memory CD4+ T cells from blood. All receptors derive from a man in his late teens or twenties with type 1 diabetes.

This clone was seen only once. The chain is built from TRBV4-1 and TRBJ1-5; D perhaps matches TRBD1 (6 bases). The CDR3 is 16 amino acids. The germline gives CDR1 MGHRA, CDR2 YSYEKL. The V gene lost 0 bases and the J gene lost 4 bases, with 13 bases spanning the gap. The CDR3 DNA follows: TGCGCCAGCAGCCAAGAGGGAGCAGGGGAAAATCAGCCCCAGCATTTT. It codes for CASSQEGAGENQPQHF.

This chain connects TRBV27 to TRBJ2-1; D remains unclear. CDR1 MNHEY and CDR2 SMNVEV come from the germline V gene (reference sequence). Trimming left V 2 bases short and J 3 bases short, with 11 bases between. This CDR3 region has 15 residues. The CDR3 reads CASSLGYVSYNEQFF. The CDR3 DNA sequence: TGTGCCAGCAGTTTAGGGTACGTAAGCTACAATGAGCAGTTCTTC.

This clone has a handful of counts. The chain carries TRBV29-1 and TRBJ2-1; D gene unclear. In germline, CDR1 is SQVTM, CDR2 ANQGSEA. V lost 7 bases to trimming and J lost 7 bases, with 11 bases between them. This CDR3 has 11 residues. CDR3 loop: CSAVNTNEQFF. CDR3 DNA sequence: TGCAGCGCCGTAAACACTAATGAGCAGTTCTTC.

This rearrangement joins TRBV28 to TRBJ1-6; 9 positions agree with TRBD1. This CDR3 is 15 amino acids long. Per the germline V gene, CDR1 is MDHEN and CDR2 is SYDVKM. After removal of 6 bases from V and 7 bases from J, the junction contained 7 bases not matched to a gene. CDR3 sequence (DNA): TGTGCCAGCAGATCCTCAACAGGGGGCAATTCACCCCTCCACTTT. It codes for CASRSSTGGNSPLHF.

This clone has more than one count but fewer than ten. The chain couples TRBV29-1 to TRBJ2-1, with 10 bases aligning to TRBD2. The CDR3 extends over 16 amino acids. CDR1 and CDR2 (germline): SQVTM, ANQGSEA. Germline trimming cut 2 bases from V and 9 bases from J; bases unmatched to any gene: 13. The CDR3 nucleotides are TGCAGCGTTGAAAGGGGAACTAGCGGGGCTTTCGTTGAGCAGTTCTTC. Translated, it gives CSVERGTSGAFVEQFF.

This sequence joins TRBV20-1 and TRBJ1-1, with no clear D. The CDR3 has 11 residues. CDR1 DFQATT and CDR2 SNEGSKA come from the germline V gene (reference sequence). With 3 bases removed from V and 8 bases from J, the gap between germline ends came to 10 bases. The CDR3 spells CSARREVEAFF. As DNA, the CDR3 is TGCAGTGCTAGGAGAGAGGTCGAAGCTTTCTTT.

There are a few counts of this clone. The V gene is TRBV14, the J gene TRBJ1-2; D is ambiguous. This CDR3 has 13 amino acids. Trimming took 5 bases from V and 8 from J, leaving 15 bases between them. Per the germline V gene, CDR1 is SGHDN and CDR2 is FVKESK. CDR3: CASSSLRLEGYTF. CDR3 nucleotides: TGTGCCAGCAGCTCCCTTCGCCTTGAAGGCTACACCTTC.

This chain's CDR3 is CASSPPGVNTGELFF. CDR3 in DNA: TGTGCCAGCAGCCCCCCGGGGGTGAACACCGGGGAGCTGTTTTTT. V and J are TRBV5-6 and TRBJ2-2; D may be TRBD2 (6 bases). Trimming took 4 bases from V and 1 from J, leaving 11 bases between them. The CDR3 runs to 15 residues. Germline CDR1 SGHDT, CDR2 YYEEEE.

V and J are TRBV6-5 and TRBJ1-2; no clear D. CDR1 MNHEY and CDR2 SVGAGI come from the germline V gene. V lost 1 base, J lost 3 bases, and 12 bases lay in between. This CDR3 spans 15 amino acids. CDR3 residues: CASSYFRRADYGYTF. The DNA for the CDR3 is TGTGCCAGCAGTTACTTTCGGAGGGCCGACTATGGCTACACCTTC.

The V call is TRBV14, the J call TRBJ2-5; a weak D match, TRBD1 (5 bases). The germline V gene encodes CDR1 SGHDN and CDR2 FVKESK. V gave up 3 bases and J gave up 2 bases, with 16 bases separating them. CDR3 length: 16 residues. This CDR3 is CASSQIDSIRQETQYF. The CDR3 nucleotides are TGTGCCAGCAGCCAGATCGACAGTATTCGGCAAGAGACCCAGTACTTC.

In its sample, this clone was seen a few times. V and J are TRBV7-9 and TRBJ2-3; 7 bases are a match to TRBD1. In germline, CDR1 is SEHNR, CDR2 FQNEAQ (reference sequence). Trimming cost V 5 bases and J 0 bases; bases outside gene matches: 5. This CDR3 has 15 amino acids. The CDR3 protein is CASSTLTGSTDTQYF. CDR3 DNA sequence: TGTGCCAGCAGCACCCTGACAGGGAGCACAGATACGCAGTATTTT.

CDR3 loop: CASSLRQEVNEQFF. Here the CDR3 DNA reads TGTGCCAGCTCACTCCGGCAAGAAGTCAATGAGCAGTTCTTC. The rearrangement uses TRBV18 and TRBJ2-1, with unresolved D. The CDR3 has 14 residues. The V gene lost 4 bases and the J gene lost 6 bases, with 13 bases spanning the gap. Germline CDR1 reads KGHSH; CDR2 reads LQKENI.

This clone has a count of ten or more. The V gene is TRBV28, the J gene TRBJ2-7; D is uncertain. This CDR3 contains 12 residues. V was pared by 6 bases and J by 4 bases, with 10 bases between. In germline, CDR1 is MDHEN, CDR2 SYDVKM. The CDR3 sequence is CASSLTDYEQYF. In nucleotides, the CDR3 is TGTGCCAGCAGCCTTACGGATTACGAGCAGTACTTC.

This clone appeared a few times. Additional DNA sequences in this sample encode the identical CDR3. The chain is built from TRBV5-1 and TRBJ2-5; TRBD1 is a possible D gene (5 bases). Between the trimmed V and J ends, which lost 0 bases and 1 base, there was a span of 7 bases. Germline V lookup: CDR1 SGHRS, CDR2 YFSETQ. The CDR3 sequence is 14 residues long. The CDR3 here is CASSLGQGQETQYF. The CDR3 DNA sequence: TGCGCCAGCAGCTTGGGTCAGGGCCAAGAGACCCAGTACTTC. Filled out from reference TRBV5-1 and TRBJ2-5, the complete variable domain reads KAGVTQTPRYLIKTRGQQVTLSCSPISGHRSVSWYQQTPGQGLQFLFEYFSETQRNKGNFPGRFSGRQFSNSRSEMNVSTLELGDSALYLCASSLGQGQETQYFGPGTRLLVL.

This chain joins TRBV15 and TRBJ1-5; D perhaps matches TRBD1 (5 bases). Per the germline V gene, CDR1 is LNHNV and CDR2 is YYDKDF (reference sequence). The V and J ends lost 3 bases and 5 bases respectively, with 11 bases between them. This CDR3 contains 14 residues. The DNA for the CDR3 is TGTGCCACCAGCAGGTGGGGGAATGATCAGCCCCAGCATTTT. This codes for CATSRWGNDQPQHF.

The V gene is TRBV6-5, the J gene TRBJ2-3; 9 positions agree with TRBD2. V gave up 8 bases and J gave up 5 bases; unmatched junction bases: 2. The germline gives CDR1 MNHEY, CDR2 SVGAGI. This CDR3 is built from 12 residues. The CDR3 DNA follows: TGTGCCAGCCAGACTAGCGGAGATACGCAGTATTTT. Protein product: CASQTSGDTQYF.

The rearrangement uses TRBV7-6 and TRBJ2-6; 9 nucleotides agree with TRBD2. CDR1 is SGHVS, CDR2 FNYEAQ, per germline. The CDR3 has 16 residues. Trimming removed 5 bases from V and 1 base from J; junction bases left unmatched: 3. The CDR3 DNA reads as TGTGCCAGCAGCCCCGCGGGAGGGTCTGGGGCCAACGTCCTGACTTTC. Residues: CASSPAGGSGANVLTF.

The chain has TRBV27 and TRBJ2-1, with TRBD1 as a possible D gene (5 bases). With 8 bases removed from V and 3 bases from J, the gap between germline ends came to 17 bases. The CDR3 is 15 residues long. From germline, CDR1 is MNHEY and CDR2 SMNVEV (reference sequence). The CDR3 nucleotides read TGTGCCAGCTGCCCAGGGATGACCCGCTACAATGAGCAGTTCTTC. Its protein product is CASCPGMTRYNEQFF.

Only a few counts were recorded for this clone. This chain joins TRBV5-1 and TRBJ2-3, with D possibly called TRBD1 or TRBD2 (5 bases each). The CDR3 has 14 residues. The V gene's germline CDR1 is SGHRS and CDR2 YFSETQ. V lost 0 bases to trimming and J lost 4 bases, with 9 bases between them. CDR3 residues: CASSLAWDADTQYF. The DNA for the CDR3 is TGCGCCAGCAGCTTGGCGTGGGACGCAGATACGCAGTATTTT.